This T cell receptor beta chain comes out of a study of vaccination effects on CD4 cells after COVID-19. Study summary: It was a median of 72 days after the second dose that post-vaccine samples were obtained. Study results and limitations: The authors studied few convalescent patients and collected no early post-infection timepoints. Healthy vaccinees showed cross-reactivity with common cold coronaviruses in only 1 of 255 vaccine-induced clones.

Method: immunoSEQ multiplex PCR; TCRdb's copy keeps in-frame clones and lacks some. Among 23,000 or so clones listed, 81% were seen once. After expansion with viral peptide pools in the ViraFEST assay, antigen-specific CD4+ T cells were sequenced. Following an approximately 10-day culture, CD4+ T cells were purified. Vaccine administered to participants consisted of two doses of either BNT162b2 or mRNA-1273. None of the vaccinated had previously contracted SARS-CoV-2, and their nucleocapsid antibodies tested negative. Trimming cost V 2 bases and J 4 bases, with 8 bases left between them. CDR3 length: 13 amino acids. Germline values: CDR1 MDHEN, CDR2 SYDVKM. Points on this clone: Its antigen remains unidentified.

The sample in question was CD4+ T cells from PBMCs cultured with SARS-CoV-2 spike peptides, obtained after COVID-19 vaccination. The chain is built from TRBV28 and TRBJ2-5; D tentatively reads TRBD1 or TRBD2 (5 bases each). The sequence came from a human donor who received a COVID-19 vaccine. Some clones in this sample may be carry-over from other donors' samples. This CDR3 is CASSLGGRETQYF. Written as DNA, the CDR3 is TGTGCCAGCAGTTTAGGGGGACGAGAGACCCAGTACTTC. The full variable domain, in which reference TRBV28 and TRBJ2-5 provide the parts outside the CDR3, is DVKVTQSSRYLVKRTGEKVFLECVQDMDHENMFWYRQDPGLGLRLIYFSYDVKMKEKGDIPEGYSVSREKKERFSLILESASTNQTSMYLCASSLGGRETQYFGPGTRLLVL.